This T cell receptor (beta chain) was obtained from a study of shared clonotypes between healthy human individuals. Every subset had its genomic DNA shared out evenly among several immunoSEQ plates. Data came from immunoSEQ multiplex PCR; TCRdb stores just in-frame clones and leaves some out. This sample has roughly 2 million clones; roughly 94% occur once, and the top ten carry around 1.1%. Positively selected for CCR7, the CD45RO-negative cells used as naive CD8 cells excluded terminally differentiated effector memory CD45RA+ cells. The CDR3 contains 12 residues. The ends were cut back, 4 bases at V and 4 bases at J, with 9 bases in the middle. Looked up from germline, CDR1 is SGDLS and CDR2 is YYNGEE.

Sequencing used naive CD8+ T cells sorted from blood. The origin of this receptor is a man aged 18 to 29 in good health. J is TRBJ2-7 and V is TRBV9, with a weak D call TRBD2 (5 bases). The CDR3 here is CASSTSSYEQYF. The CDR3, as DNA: TGTGCCAGCAGCACTAGTAGTTACGAGCAGTACTTC. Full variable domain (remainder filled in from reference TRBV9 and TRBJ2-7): DSGVTQTPKHLITATGQRVTLRCSPRSGDLSVYWYQQSLDQGLQFLIQYYNGEERAKGNILERFSAQQFPDLHSELNLSSLELGDSALYFCASSTSSYEQYFGPGTRLTVT.